Reported below is one TCR beta chain. The antigen remains undetermined. Profiled with immunoSEQ multiplex PCR; TCRdb holds only in-frame clones, not every one. Here the sample spans around 71,000 clones, around 95% being singletons. The data derive from a study of cytomegalovirus exposure and HLA in healthy donors. The CDR3 sequence is 13 residues long. Germline V CDR1 and CDR2: KGHSH, LQKENI. The V end lost 3 bases, the J end lost 4 bases, and 9 bases lay between the germline ends. Overall study results and limits: In vitro, a few CMV-associated chains proved specific for CMV antigens. It was reportedly the case that the classifier diagnosed cytomegalovirus status with high specificity and sensitivity. Some public TCRs appeared in many individuals, while most sequences were rare.

V gene TRBV18 combines with J gene TRBJ1-1, with unresolved D. Sequencing was done on a sample of PBMCs. This receptor was identified in a young man in good health and CMV-seropositive. The CDR3 DNA follows: TGTGCCAGCTCACCGTTGCGGGGCACTGAAGCTTTCTTT. Translation gives CASSPLRGTEAFF.